Given below is one TCR beta chain in context. Its antigen is undetermined. This sample is drawn from a study of long-term antiretroviral therapy in people with HIV. Broader study findings: In samples taken after ART, diversity increased but remained below transplant donor control levels.

V was shortened by 0 bases and J by 2 bases, with 13 bases between the two germline ends. The CDR3 totals 16 residues. Germline V lookup: CDR1 SGHRS, CDR2 YFSETQ. Researchers report immunoSEQ v3.0 was run at survey level. The data were produced by immunoSEQ multiplex PCR, yet TCRdb's version contains in-frame clones alone and is incomplete. Here the sample spans about 24,000 clones, about nine tenths being singletons. V is TRBV5-1 and J is TRBJ2-3; D call uncertain. The specimen comprised unsorted PBMCs, sampled 1.8 years before starting antiretroviral therapy. The source is a middle-aged man with HIV. The CDR3 sequence is CASSLDIFPNTDTQYF. The CDR3 nucleotides are TGCGCCAGCAGCTTGGACATTTTTCCGAACACAGATACGCAGTATTTT.